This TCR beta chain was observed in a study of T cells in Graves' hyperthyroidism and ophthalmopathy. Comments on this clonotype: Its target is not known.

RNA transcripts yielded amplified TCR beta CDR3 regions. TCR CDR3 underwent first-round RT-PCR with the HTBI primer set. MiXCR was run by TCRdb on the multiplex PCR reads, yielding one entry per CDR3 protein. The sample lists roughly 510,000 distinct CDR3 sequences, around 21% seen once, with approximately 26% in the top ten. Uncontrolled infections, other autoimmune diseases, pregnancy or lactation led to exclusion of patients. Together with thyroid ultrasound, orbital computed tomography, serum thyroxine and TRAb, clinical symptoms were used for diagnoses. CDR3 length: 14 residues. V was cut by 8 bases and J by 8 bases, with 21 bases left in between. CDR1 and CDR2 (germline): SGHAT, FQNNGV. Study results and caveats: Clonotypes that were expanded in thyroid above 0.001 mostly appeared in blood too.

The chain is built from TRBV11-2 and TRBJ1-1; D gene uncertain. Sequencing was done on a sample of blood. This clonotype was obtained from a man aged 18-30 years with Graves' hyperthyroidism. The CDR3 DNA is TGTGCCAGCGGGCCGGAAACACCAAGTTCCGAAGCTTTCTTT. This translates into CASGPETPSSEAFF.